A selection of T cell receptor beta chains follows, all from one sample in a study of blood T cell repertoires in COVID-19. The method was immunoSEQ multiplex PCR; TCRdb's version includes in-frame clones alone and lacks a portion of them. The top ten clones hold 7.3% of a sample with over 25,000 clones, around 85% of them seen once. The sequenced material came from peripheral blood. The receptors come from a human donor in a cohort sampled during active COVID-19. CDR3s include the opening cysteine and the closing phenylalanine or tryptophan. A D gene is named only where the DNA matches it firmly. Clone size is not always given. Where it is, it says once, few, many or a class for expanded clones.

CDR3nt,CDR3aa,v_gene,d_gene,abundance,j_gene
TGTGCCAGTAGTATAGGGGGACTTGCCCCGTATGGCTACACCTTC,CASSIGGLAPYGYTF,TRBV19,.,once,TRBJ1-2
TGTGCCAGCAGTCGCAGGGGGTTAGACGAGCAGTACTTC,CASSRRGLDEQYF,TRBV3-1/TRBV3-2,TRBD1,.,TRBJ2-7
TGTGCCAGCAGCTTAGATGACAGGGAATCGTATGGCTACACCTTC,CASSLDDRESYGYTF,TRBV11-3,TRBD1,once,TRBJ1-2
TGCGCCAGCAGAGCGGGGGGGCTGTCAGATACGCAGTATTTT,CASRAGGLSDTQYF,TRBV10-2,TRBD2,.,TRBJ2-3
TGTGCCAGCACCGCCGGGACAGGGGGCGGTGGGACCCAGTACTTC,CASTAGTGGGGTQYF,TRBV6-5,TRBD1,.,TRBJ2-5
TGTGCCTGGTGCCTCCGGGGGAACACTGAAGCTTTCTTT,CAWCLRGNTEAFF,TRBV30,.,.,TRBJ1-1
TGCGCCAGCAGCCCCGGACTAGCGGGAGAATCCCAGTACTTC,CASSPGLAGESQYF,TRBV5-1,TRBD2,once,TRBJ2-5
TGTGCCAGCAGCGCCCCATTACAGGGGGCGTACAACGAGCAGTACTTC,CASSAPLQGAYNEQYF,TRBV7-9,TRBD1,.,TRBJ2-7
TGCGCCAGCAGCCAAGACGCTACAGGGTACTCATACGAGCAGTACTTC,CASSQDATGYSYEQYF,TRBV4-1,.,.,TRBJ2-7
TGTGCCAGCTCACCCGGACAGGGGGCGGATACGCAGTATTTT,CASSPGQGADTQYF,TRBV18,TRBD1,.,TRBJ2-3
TGTGCCAGCTGGGCTGAGGTAGGGGTCACTGAAGCTTTCTTT,CASWAEVGVTEAFF,TRBV2,.,.,TRBJ1-1
TGCGCCAGCAGCTTGACACGGCGGGAGACCCAGTACTTC,CASSLTRRETQYF,TRBV5-1,.,.,TRBJ2-5
TGTGCCAGCAGTTTCCGACCAGGCCCCAATCAGCCCCAGCATTTT,CASSFRPGPNQPQHF,TRBV28,.,.,TRBJ1-5
TGCGCCAGCAGCTTGGCAGGGGGCATCCAAGAGACCCAGTACTTC,CASSLAGGIQETQYF,TRBV5-1,TRBD1,.,TRBJ2-5
TGTGCCAGCAGCCAAATGAGTAGCACAGATACGCAGTATTTT,CASSQMSSTDTQYF,TRBV14,.,.,TRBJ2-3
TGTGCCAGCAGCGGGGGACAGGGGGAGTCGTATGGCTACACCTTC,CASSGGQGESYGYTF,TRBV7-2,TRBD1,.,TRBJ1-2
TGCAGCGGACAGACGAACACCGGGGAGCTGTTTTTT,CSGQTNTGELFF,TRBV29-1,.,.,TRBJ2-2
TGTGCCTGGAGTCCGGGACAGGGGAACACTGAAGCTTTCTTT,CAWSPGQGNTEAFF,TRBV30,TRBD1,.,TRBJ1-1
TGTGCCAGCAGTGAAGACGGGACATACTTTTACTTC,CASSEDGTYFYF,TRBV6-1,.,.,TRBJ2-5
TGTGCCAGCCAACAGGGGATCCCCAGAACATTTTATCAGCCCCAGCATTTT,CASQQGIPRTFYQPQHF,TRBV19,TRBD1,.,TRBJ1-5
TGTGCCTGGAGTGAAGGGGGGGGGCCAGATACGCAGTATTTT,CAWSEGGGPDTQYF,TRBV30,.,.,TRBJ2-3
TGTGCCAGCAGCCAAGGCCCGGGACAGGGTTTTCACGAGCAGTACTTC,CASSQGPGQGFHEQYF,TRBV3-1/TRBV3-2,TRBD1,.,TRBJ2-7
TGTGCCAGCAGTTCTAGCGGGAGGGCCAGAGAGACCCAGTACTTC,CASSSSGRARETQYF,TRBV28,TRBD2,.,TRBJ2-5
TGTGCCAGCTCACCCACCGGGACAGGGGTCGAGCAGTACTTC,CASSPTGTGVEQYF,TRBV18,TRBD1,.,TRBJ2-7
TGTGCCATCAGTGAACAGGGCGGCACTAATGAAAAACTGTTTTTT,CAISEQGGTNEKLFF,TRBV10-3,.,.,TRBJ1-4
TGTGCCAGCAGCTTAGGACTAGCGGGCCCCTACAATGAGCAGTTCTTC,CASSLGLAGPYNEQFF,TRBV7-8,TRBD2,.,TRBJ2-1
TGTGCCACGGCCCGTGTGGGGGCTGGGCACAATGAGCAGTTCTTC,CATARVGAGHNEQFF,TRBV24-1,.,.,TRBJ2-1
TGTGCCAGCAGTTTAACAGGATCTCAGCCCCAGCATTTT,CASSLTGSQPQHF,TRBV12-3/TRBV12-4,.,.,TRBJ1-5
TGTGCCAGCAGCCAAAGTTCAAGCGGCCTCATGGGGACCCAGTACTTC,CASSQSSSGLMGTQYF,TRBV7-2,.,.,TRBJ2-5
TGTGCCAGCAGTTCGGACAGCGGACACGAGCAGTACTTC,CASSSDSGHEQYF,TRBV27,.,.,TRBJ2-7
TGTGCCAGCTCACCGATCGGGGGCACTGAAGCTTTCTTT,CASSPIGGTEAFF,TRBV18,.,.,TRBJ1-1
TGTGCCAGCAGCGCAAGCCCCCACTACGAGCAGTACTTC,CASSASPHYEQYF,TRBV9,.,.,TRBJ2-7
TGTGCCAGCAGCCCTAGAGGGAGTGAGCAGTTCTTC,CASSPRGSEQFF,TRBV6-6,.,.,TRBJ2-1
TGCGCCAGCAGCTTATTGGGGGGGAACACTGAAGCTTTCTTT,CASSLLGGNTEAFF,TRBV5-1,.,.,TRBJ1-1
TGTGCCAGCAGCCCGACACTAACTAATGAAAAACTGTTTTTT,CASSPTLTNEKLFF,TRBV7-9,.,.,TRBJ1-4
TGTGCCAGCAGTAGTAAACAGGGTGGGCAGTATTTT,CASSSKQGGQYF,TRBV6-5,.,.,TRBJ2-3
TGTGCCAGTAGTAGACCGGGACTAGGTACCGGGGAGCTGTTTTTT,CASSRPGLGTGELFF,TRBV19,TRBD2,.,TRBJ2-2
TGTGCCAGCAGTGAACGGGCAGGGGGAGCTGGCTACACCTTC,CASSERAGGAGYTF,TRBV6-1,TRBD1,.,TRBJ1-2
TGTGCCAGCAGTTTGTTACAATCCAAAAACATTCAGTACTTC,CASSLLQSKNIQYF,TRBV28,.,.,TRBJ2-4
TGTGCCAGCAGCCTGGGACTAGCGGGTACGGGGCTGTACTTC,CASSLGLAGTGLYF,TRBV7-2,TRBD2,.,TRBJ2-7
TGTGCCAGCCGGGACAGGGGGGGAGTGACAGATACGCAGTATTTT,CASRDRGGVTDTQYF,TRBV27,TRBD1,.,TRBJ2-3
TGCGCCAGCAGCTCCGGACAGCCGAGGGGAATGAACACTGAAGCTTTCTTT,CASSSGQPRGMNTEAFF,TRBV5-1,.,.,TRBJ1-1
TGTGCCAGCAGCTTAACGGGGGGCATCGGAAACACCATATATTTT,CASSLTGGIGNTIYF,TRBV7-9,.,.,TRBJ1-3
TGTGCCAGCAGCCCGCGACTAGCGGGGGGGTCCGATACGCAGTATTTT,CASSPRLAGGSDTQYF,TRBV3-1/TRBV3-2,TRBD2,.,TRBJ2-3
TGTGCCAGCAGCGTAGGGGCTAGCGGGAGGTCCACGCCCGATACGCAGTATTTT,CASSVGASGRSTPDTQYF,TRBV9,TRBD2,.,TRBJ2-3
TGTGCCAGTAGTATAGATGGTTGGACTAGCGGGACCGCCTCCTACGAGCAGTACTTC,CASSIDGWTSGTASYEQYF,TRBV19,TRBD2,.,TRBJ2-7
TGTGCCAGCAGCTTAGGCACCGGGACAGGGTCGGAGACCCAGTACTTC,CASSLGTGTGSETQYF,TRBV13,TRBD1,.,TRBJ2-5
TGTGCCAGCAGGAACTGGGCAAGCACAGATACGCAGTATTTT,CASRNWASTDTQYF,TRBV2,.,.,TRBJ2-3
TGTGCCAGCAGTCCCGGCGGCTCCTACGAGCAGTACTTC,CASSPGGSYEQYF,TRBV7-3,.,.,TRBJ2-7
TGTGCCAGCCTGGGACAGGGAGCCTACGAGCAGTACTTC,CASLGQGAYEQYF,TRBV6-5,TRBD1,few,TRBJ2-7
TGTGCCAGCTCACCCCCGGGACTAGCGGGACTTGACGAGCAGTACTTC,CASSPPGLAGLDEQYF,TRBV18,TRBD2,.,TRBJ2-7
TGTGCCAGCTCACTCTCGGGACAACTCTACGAGCAGTACTTC,CASSLSGQLYEQYF,TRBV18,.,.,TRBJ2-7
TGTGCCAGCAGCTTAGCCTCTAGGGGCTCTGGAAACACCATATATTTT,CASSLASRGSGNTIYF,TRBV7-8,.,once,TRBJ1-3
TGTGCCAGCAGCCCCGGGGGGCTAGAGACCCAGTACTTC,CASSPGGLETQYF,TRBV2,.,.,TRBJ2-5
TGCAGTGCTAGTTTAGCGGGAGAAGAGACCCAGTACTTC,CSASLAGEETQYF,TRBV20-1,TRBD2,.,TRBJ2-5
TGTGCCAGCAGCTTAGTGCCAGCGGCCGCTGGTGGCACCGGGGAGCTGTTTTTT,CASSLVPAAAGGTGELFF,TRBV7-6,.,.,TRBJ2-2
TGTGCCAGCACGGGACTCCATAGGGAGACCCAGTACTTC,CASTGLHRETQYF,TRBV6-6,.,.,TRBJ2-5
TGTGCCAGCAGCCCAGGCGGGACCTCCTACGAGCAGTACTTC,CASSPGGTSYEQYF,TRBV7-8,.,.,TRBJ2-7
TGTGCCAGCACGCCCGGGGTTTACGAGCAGTACTTC,CASTPGVYEQYF,TRBV5-8,.,.,TRBJ2-7
TGTGCCAGCAGTCCGGGACAGGGCTTCACCGGGGAGCTGTTTTTT,CASSPGQGFTGELFF,TRBV2,TRBD1,.,TRBJ2-2